The entry below describes one T cell receptor beta chain. The PCR was carried out with 60 Vbeta primers and 13 Jbeta primers. TCRdb's table, derived via immunoSEQ multiplex PCR, lists solely in-frame clones and lacks some. This sample's table reports 150,000 to 200,000 clones. The length of the CDR3 is 18 residues. Germline CDR1 and CDR2: SGDLS and YYNGEE. V shed 0 bases, J shed 0 bases, and the junction held 4 bases outside the gene matches. The record originates from a study of cytomegalovirus exposure and HLA in healthy donors. J is TRBJ2-1 and V is TRBV9; TRBD2 matches 12 bases. The sample comprised PBMCs. The TCR was taken from a woman younger than 35 in good health and CMV-seropositive. CDR3 amino acids: CASSVALAGGPSYNEQFF. CDR3 DNA: TGTGCCAGCAGCGTAGCGCTAGCGGGGGGGCCCTCCTACAATGAGCAGTTCTTC.